Presented here are 10 T cell receptor beta chains from one specimen sequenced in a study of T cell responses to AZD1222 COVID-19 vaccine. Clones were read by immunoSEQ multiplex PCR, and TCRdb kept only the in-frame ones, dropping some. The sample consists of approximately 150,000 clones, 92% of them appearing once. The sample was peripheral blood, taken on day 0 of MenACWY control vaccination. The receptors originated from an adult in good health.

The chain combines TRBV19 with TRBJ1-5; tentatively, D is TRBD1 (6 bases). This CDR3 contains 16 residues. CDR1 and CDR2 (germline): LNHDA, SQIVND (reference sequence). Deletions cut 6 bases from V and 0 bases from J, with 15 bases between. CDR3 DNA: TGTGCCAGTAGAAAAGCAAGGACAGTTAGCAATCAGCCCCAGCATTTT. Translation gives CASRKARTVSNQPQHF. The full variable domain, in which reference TRBV19 and TRBJ1-5 provide the parts outside the CDR3, is DGGITQSPKYLFRKEGQNVTLSCEQNLNHDAMYWYRQDPGQGLRLIYYSQIVNDFQKGDIAEGYSVSREKKESFPLTVTSAQKNPTAFYLCASRKARTVSNQPQHFGDGTRLSIL.

The genes are TRBV5-6 and TRBJ1-4; 7 bases map to TRBD1. After removal of 3 bases from V and 8 bases from J, the junction contained 10 bases not matched to a gene. The CDR3 is made up of 15 amino acids. The germline CDR1 and CDR2 sequences are SGHDT and YYEEEE. CDR3 in amino acids: CASSYYRGKSEKLFF. The CDR3 region has the DNA TGTGCCAGCAGCTACTACAGGGGAAAGTCCGAAAAACTGTTTTTT. Combining the CDR3 with reference TRBV5-6 and TRBJ1-4 gives the whole variable domain DAGVTQSPTHLIKTRGQQVTLRCSPKSGHDTVSWYQQALGQGPQFIFQYYEEEERQRGNFPDRFSGHQFPNYSSELNVNALLLGDSALYLCASSYYRGKSEKLFFGSGTQLSVL.

CDR3 in amino acids: CASSETYEQYF. The DNA for the CDR3 is TGTGCCAGCAGTGAGACCTACGAGCAGTACTTC. The chain has TRBV2 and TRBJ2-7; D not resolved. The ends were cut back, 3 bases at V and 2 bases at J, with 2 bases in the middle. Germline lookup yields CDR1 SNHLY and CDR2 FYNNEI. CDR3 length: 11 amino acids.

This chain uses TRBV14 with TRBJ2-7; D ambiguous. V was clipped by 1 base and J by 2 bases, with 9 bases between them. Germline-derived CDR1 and CDR2 are SGHDN and FVKESK. CDR3 length: 14 amino acids. The CDR3 is CASSQVRQTYEQYF. The CDR3 region has the DNA TGTGCCAGCAGCCAAGTACGGCAGACCTACGAGCAGTACTTC.

The chain joins TRBV27 to TRBJ2-7, with 11 bases matching TRBD2. The CDR3 is made up of 15 amino acids. Germline CDR1 reads MNHEY; CDR2 reads SMNVEV (reference sequence). V trimming: 4 bases; J trimming: 2 bases; junction bases outside the gene matches: 4. The CDR3: CASSSGTSGPYEQYF. The CDR3 DNA reads TGTGCCAGCAGTTCCGGGACTAGCGGACCCTACGAGCAGTACTTC.

J is TRBJ2-7 and V is TRBV11-2, with D perhaps matching TRBD1 (5 bases). The CDR3 has 14 residues. The germline gives CDR1 SGHAT, CDR2 FQNNGV. V lost 5 bases to trimming and J lost 0 bases, with 11 bases between them. CDR3 DNA: TGTGCCAGCAGCCGACAGACCGACTCCTACGAGCAGTACTTC. This sequence encodes CASSRQTDSYEQYF.

The chain has TRBV28 and TRBJ1-1; a possible D gene is TRBD1 (5 bases). Trimming stripped 2 bases from V and 5 bases from J, with 15 bases between. Germline assignment: CDR1 MDHEN and CDR2 SYDVKM. The CDR3 covers 15 residues. The CDR3 here is CASSLTGQGVTEAFF. The CDR3 bases are TGTGCCAGCAGTTTAACGGGGCAGGGAGTAACTGAAGCTTTCTTT. The whole variable domain, remainder taken from reference TRBV28 and TRBJ1-1, is DVKVTQSSRYLVKRTGEKVFLECVQDMDHENMFWYRQDPGLGLRLIYFSYDVKMKEKGDIPEGYSVSREKKERFSLILESASTNQTSMYLCASSLTGQGVTEAFFGQGTRLTVV.

J is TRBJ2-6 and V is TRBV3-1 (or the pseudogene TRBV3-2), with TRBD1 matching over 7 bases. Trimming at V came to 4 bases and at J to 0 bases, leaving 9 bases not matched to a gene. Germline CDR1 is LGHDT and CDR2 is YNNKEL (reference sequence). This CDR3 contains 18 residues. The CDR3 nucleotides are TGTGCCAGCAGCCGCCCCCGACAGGGTCCCTCTGGGGCCAACGTCCTGACTTTC. Amino acid sequence: CASSRPRQGPSGANVLTF.

The chain combines TRBV3-1 (or the pseudogene TRBV3-2) with TRBJ1-2, with unresolved D. Germline CDR1 and CDR2: LGHDT and YNNKEL (reference sequence). V gave up 2 bases and J gave up 4 bases, with 11 bases separating them. The CDR3 contains 14 residues. CDR3 loop: CASSQLGSIYGYTF. The CDR3 DNA reads as TGTGCCAGCAGCCAACTGGGCTCCATCTATGGCTACACCTTC.

The V gene is TRBV20-1, the J gene TRBJ1-1, with D uncertain. V dropped 3 bases and J dropped 0 bases, with 11 bases sitting between them. CDR1 is DFQATT, CDR2 SNEGSKA, per germline (reference sequence). The CDR3 loop spans 14 amino acids. CDR3 protein: CSASTGRMNTEAFF. The CDR3 region has the DNA TGCAGTGCTAGTACCGGACGGATGAACACTGAAGCTTTCTTT.